This T cell receptor beta chain came from a study of T-cell reconstitution after alpha-beta-depleted transplantation in children. Trimming took 0 bases from V and 7 from J, leaving 5 bases between them. The CDR3 has 12 residues. Germline V gives CDR1 KGHDR, CDR2 SFDVKD. During its preparation, the TCRbeta library received unique molecular identifiers. From the PCR reads, TCRdb called clonotypes with MiXCR, one entry per CDR3 protein. The profile shows about half a million distinct CDR3 sequences, 9.5% to 15% of them singletons. The TCR sequence derives from a human donor who donated a stem cell graft to a child with combined immunodeficiency. The V call is TRBV24-1, the J call TRBJ2-5; D uncertain. Here the sequenced sample was PBMCs from the stem cell graft donor, taken from the stem cell graft. The CDR3 DNA is TGTGCCACCAGTGATTTGTGGGGGACCCAGTACTTC. It encodes CATSDLWGTQYF.